These T cell receptor beta chains were read from a single sample in a study of sequential checkpoint blockade in melanoma. Sequenced by immunoSEQ multiplex PCR; TCRdb stores in-frame clones only, minus some. Of around 18,000 clones listed, roughly 69% are singletons. Here the sequenced sample was CD8+ T cells sorted from blood (inferred from file names), taken from a patient given nivolumab and ipilimumab in sequence. These receptor sequences come from a human donor with melanoma. The CDR3 runs from the conserved cysteine through the conserved F or W. The order of the fields is CDR3 DNA, CDR3 protein, clone size, V gene, D gene, J gene. The D gene is left open where the match is weak. Size is stated for part of the rows, as once, few or many counts, or as a class when the clone is expanded.

DNA: TGTGCCAGCCGTACAGGGTGGGGTCCAGATACGCAGTATTTT
CDR3: CASRTGWGPDTQYF
size: -
V: TRBV27
D: -
J: TRBJ2-3

DNA: TGTGCCAGCAGGCTCAGGGCAAGCTCCTACGAGCAGTACTTC
CDR3: CASRLRASSYEQYF
size: -
V: TRBV28
D: -
J: TRBJ2-7

DNA: TGTGCCAGCTTAGGGACAGGGAGAACTAGCGGGAGTTACGAGCAGTACTTC
CDR3: CASLGTGRTSGSYEQYF
size: -
V: TRBV2
D: TRBD2
J: TRBJ2-7

DNA: TGCGCCAGCAGCTCGGACAGGGGCAGGGGGGACACTGAAGCTTTCTTT
CDR3: CASSSDRGRGDTEAFF
size: -
V: TRBV5-1
D: TRBD1
J: TRBJ1-1

DNA: TGTGCCAGCAGCTTGGGGACAGGGAGGAGGAGCTACACCTTC
CDR3: CASSLGTGRRSYTF
size: -
V: TRBV5-6
D: TRBD1
J: TRBJ1-2

DNA: TGTGCCAGCAGCTTACCCGAGGTCCCCGGGACTAGCGCCGCCGGGGAGCTGTTTTTT
CDR3: CASSLPEVPGTSAAGELFF
size: few
V: TRBV7-8
D: TRBD2
J: TRBJ2-2

DNA: TGTGCCAGCAGCGTAGCTTACAGAAACTATGGCTACACCTTC
CDR3: CASSVAYRNYGYTF
size: -
V: TRBV9
D: -
J: TRBJ1-2

DNA: TGTGCCAGCAGCTTGGATCTGGGAGCCTTCCCGTACGGCTACACCTTC
CDR3: CASSLDLGAFPYGYTF
size: -
V: TRBV5-4
D: -
J: TRBJ1-2

DNA: TGTGCCAGCAGCTTAGGGCAGGGGAACACTGAAGCTTTCTTT
CDR3: CASSLGQGNTEAFF
size: -
V: TRBV7-2
D: -
J: TRBJ1-1

DNA: TGCGCCAGCAGCTTCCTCACTGCGGGGGCTACGAACACTGAAGCTTTCTTT
CDR3: CASSFLTAGATNTEAFF
size: -
V: TRBV5-1
D: -
J: TRBJ1-1

DNA: TGTGCCGGGAGTGGGGGGGCCGACTATGGCTACACCTTC
CDR3: CAGSGGADYGYTF
size: -
V: TRBV7-6
D: -
J: TRBJ1-2

DNA: TGTGCCAGCAGCTTAAGGGGACTAGCGTCGGCAGATACGCAGTATTTT
CDR3: CASSLRGLASADTQYF
size: once
V: TRBV11-2
D: TRBD2
J: TRBJ2-3

DNA: TGTGCCAGCAGCCGACTAGCGGGAAGCACAGATACGCAGTATTTT
CDR3: CASSRLAGSTDTQYF
size: few
V: TRBV6-4
D: TRBD2
J: TRBJ2-3

DNA: TGTGCCAGCAGCTTCGCTAGCGGGGGGAAAGAGACCCAGTACTTC
CDR3: CASSFASGGKETQYF
size: -
V: TRBV5-4
D: TRBD2
J: TRBJ2-5

DNA: TGTGCCAGCAGTTTATGGCAGGGCGACGAGCAGTACTTC
CDR3: CASSLWQGDEQYF
size: few
V: TRBV2
D: -
J: TRBJ2-7

DNA: TGTGCCAGCAGATACAGCGGAGCCTACAATGAGCAGTTCTTC
CDR3: CASRYSGAYNEQFF
size: -
V: TRBV7-8
D: -
J: TRBJ2-1

DNA: TGTGCCAGCATTACTAGCGCCCACGAGCAGTACTTC
CDR3: CASITSAHEQYF
size: few
V: TRBV7-9
D: TRBD2
J: TRBJ2-7

DNA: TGTGCCACCAGCCTCACCGGGACAGGATACAATGAGCAGTTCTTC
CDR3: CATSLTGTGYNEQFF
size: -
V: TRBV15
D: TRBD1
J: TRBJ2-1

DNA: TGCGCCAGCAGTCCAGACATTTACTCTGGAAACACCATATATTTT
CDR3: CASSPDIYSGNTIYF
size: once
V: TRBV10-2
D: -
J: TRBJ1-3

DNA: TGTGCCAGCAACAACGCGGGGGAGGGAAACTATGGCTACACCTTC
CDR3: CASNNAGEGNYGYTF
size: few
V: TRBV11-2
D: -
J: TRBJ1-2

DNA: TGTGCCACCAGCAGGGAACGACAGGGCGGCCCAGAGACCCAGTACTTC
CDR3: CATSRERQGGPETQYF
size: few
V: TRBV15
D: TRBD1
J: TRBJ2-5

DNA: TGTGCCAGCAGCTTTTTTCGACTAGCGGGACGCACAGATACGCAGTATTTT
CDR3: CASSFFRLAGRTDTQYF
size: -
V: TRBV13
D: TRBD2
J: TRBJ2-3

DNA: TGTGCCAGCAGCTTAGCGGAGGCCCGGGGGATCTATGGCTACACCTTC
CDR3: CASSLAEARGIYGYTF
size: -
V: TRBV7-9
D: -
J: TRBJ1-2

DNA: TGTGCCAGCAGCAAAGATCAGGGAGGCGCCTACGAGCAGTACTTC
CDR3: CASSKDQGGAYEQYF
size: -
V: TRBV21-1
D: -
J: TRBJ2-7

DNA: TGTGCCAGCAGTTTCAAGCAGGGCAATGAGCAGTTCTTC
CDR3: CASSFKQGNEQFF
size: few
V: TRBV6-5
D: -
J: TRBJ2-1

DNA: TGTGCCAGCAGTTTCCTTGGCGGGGACAATGAGCAGTTCTTC
CDR3: CASSFLGGDNEQFF
size: few
V: TRBV6-6
D: -
J: TRBJ2-1

DNA: TGCGCCAGCACGAGACAGATAGGGTACACTGAAGCTTTCTTT
CDR3: CASTRQIGYTEAFF
size: -
V: TRBV10-2
D: -
J: TRBJ1-1

DNA: TGTGCCAGCAGTTTTCCGCTATCCTATGGCTACACCTTC
CDR3: CASSFPLSYGYTF
size: medium-sized
V: TRBV28
D: -
J: TRBJ1-2

DNA: TGCAGCGTTGAAGATACGGGGGGTCAGGCGGTCTTCAGAACTGAAGCTTTCTTT
CDR3: CSVEDTGGQAVFRTEAFF
size: -
V: TRBV29-1
D: -
J: TRBJ1-1

DNA: TGTGCCAGCAGTGTCAGGGCTGAAGCTTTCTTT
CDR3: CASSVRAEAFF
size: -
V: TRBV25-1
D: -
J: TRBJ1-1

DNA: TGTGCCAGCAGCCAGGGGGACAGGAGGAGCACAGATACGCAGTATTTT
CDR3: CASSQGDRRSTDTQYF
size: once
V: TRBV4-2
D: TRBD1
J: TRBJ2-3

DNA: TGTGCCAGCAGTTTATCGAGGAATTCACCCCTCCACTTT
CDR3: CASSLSRNSPLHF
size: -
V: TRBV27
D: -
J: TRBJ1-6

DNA: TGTGCCAGCAGTCCACTCGGGACTAAGGGATTGAGGACCGGGGAGCTGTTTTTT
CDR3: CASSPLGTKGLRTGELFF
size: -
V: TRBV27
D: TRBD2
J: TRBJ2-2

DNA: TGTGCCAGCAGCCAAGGACAGGCTAGCACAGATACGCAGTATTTT
CDR3: CASSQGQASTDTQYF
size: -
V: TRBV11-2
D: TRBD1
J: TRBJ2-3

DNA: TGTGCCAGCAGCGAGGCGGACAATGAGCAGTTCTTC
CDR3: CASSEADNEQFF
size: -
V: TRBV9
D: -
J: TRBJ2-1

DNA: TGCGCCAGCAGCTTCGGACAGGGCAGCATGAACACTGAAGCTTTCTTT
CDR3: CASSFGQGSMNTEAFF
size: -
V: TRBV5-1
D: TRBD1
J: TRBJ1-1

DNA: TGTGCCAGCAGAGTGATGGGCCAAAATGAGCAGTTCTTC
CDR3: CASRVMGQNEQFF
size: -
V: TRBV7-6
D: -
J: TRBJ2-1

DNA: TGTGCCAGCGCCTTTATTCCCAGGTACAATGAGCAGTTCTTC
CDR3: CASAFIPRYNEQFF
size: -
V: TRBV27
D: -
J: TRBJ2-1

DNA: TGTGCCAGTAGTCTCCGGGACAGATCATACGAGCAGTACTTC
CDR3: CASSLRDRSYEQYF
size: -
V: TRBV19
D: TRBD1
J: TRBJ2-7

DNA: TGCGCCAGCAGCTTGGGAGCAGGGCGGAACACTGAAGCTTTCTTT
CDR3: CASSLGAGRNTEAFF
size: -
V: TRBV5-1
D: -
J: TRBJ1-1

DNA: TGTGCCAGCAGCCAAGGGCACCGGGCCGCGGAGGATGAGCAGTTCTTC
CDR3: CASSQGHRAAEDEQFF
size: -
V: TRBV4-2
D: -
J: TRBJ2-1

DNA: TGTGCCATCAGGGGGCAAAGTCAGGGACATTACTACGAGCAGTACTTC
CDR3: CAIRGQSQGHYYEQYF
size: -
V: TRBV10-3
D: -
J: TRBJ2-7

DNA: TGTGCCAGTAGTGAATACACCGGGACAGCCAACGAGCAGTTCTTC
CDR3: CASSEYTGTANEQFF
size: -
V: TRBV19
D: TRBD1
J: TRBJ2-1

DNA: TGTGCCAGCAACGTCCTAGCAGACAACACCGGGGAGCTGTTTTTT
CDR3: CASNVLADNTGELFF
size: -
V: TRBV7-9
D: -
J: TRBJ2-2

DNA: TGTGCCAGCAGCCTCAGCAGGGCAGGCAGGACCGGGGAGCTGTTTTTT
CDR3: CASSLSRAGRTGELFF
size: -
V: TRBV5-6
D: -
J: TRBJ2-2

DNA: TGTGCCAGCAGCTTAGCGAAAGGACTAGCGGGGGACTATGATACGCAGTATTTT
CDR3: CASSLAKGLAGDYDTQYF
size: once
V: TRBV7-6
D: TRBD2
J: TRBJ2-3

DNA: TGCGCCAGCAGCTATTATTTGGCGAACACTGAAGCTTTCTTT
CDR3: CASSYYLANTEAFF
size: -
V: TRBV5-1
D: -
J: TRBJ1-1

DNA: TGTGCCAGCAGGGAACCGGGGGGGAGCGCTGAAGCTTTCTTT
CDR3: CASREPGGSAEAFF
size: -
V: TRBV2
D: -
J: TRBJ1-1

DNA: TGCGCCAGCAGTGATCGGACAGGGGCGAATCAGCCCCAGCATTTT
CDR3: CASSDRTGANQPQHF
size: -
V: TRBV10-2
D: TRBD1
J: TRBJ1-5

DNA: TGTGCCAGCAGTTACTCGGAGAAGATCGGCTACGAGCAGTACTTC
CDR3: CASSYSEKIGYEQYF
size: once
V: TRBV6-5
D: -
J: TRBJ2-7

DNA: TGTGCCTGGGGGGGGACTTTAGGCACTGAAGCTTTCTTT
CDR3: CAWGGTLGTEAFF
size: -
V: TRBV30
D: -
J: TRBJ1-1

DNA: TGCGCCAGCAGCCAGAGCGAGACAGGGGGTTGGACTGAAGCTTTCTTT
CDR3: CASSQSETGGWTEAFF
size: -
V: TRBV5-1
D: TRBD1
J: TRBJ1-1

DNA: TGTGCCAGCAGTTCCGGGTCGGGCACTGAAGCTTTCTTT
CDR3: CASSSGSGTEAFF
size: once
V: TRBV7-9
D: -
J: TRBJ1-1